The 12 T cell receptor beta chains below come from one sample, sequenced in a study of CD8+ T cells in alopecia areata (dated by TCRdb to 2017 to 2018). Explained via the paper, the treatment or condition label denotes: oral pan-JAK inhibitor, 5-10 mg twice daily. The library was obtained by the immunoSEQ multiplex PCR assay. RNA was extracted from all samples and reverse transcribed into cDNA as template for TCR sequencing. The table comes from immuneACCESS by way of TCRdb, which keeps in-frame sequences with V and J called. Part of the clones is missing from these tables; in studies checked, under half for an unresolved V gene and the rest for unknown reasons. This sample has some 180,000 clones in its table, and roughly half of those were observed once. In total, the top ten clones hold around 10% of the sample. The material was CD8+ T cells sorted from blood, obtained around week 54, from a patient treated with tofacitinib. These TCRs come from a human donor with alopecia areata.

This clone appeared a single time. The chain is built from TRBV15 and TRBJ2-5; tentatively, D is TRBD2 (6 bases). Germline-derived CDR1 and CDR2 are LNHNV and YYDKDF (reference sequence). This CDR3 is built from 13 residues. V dropped 8 bases and J dropped 2 bases, with 12 bases sitting between them. The CDR3 DNA sequence: TGTGCCACCGCGGGGAAGAGTCAAGAGACCCAGTACTTC. The encoded protein is CATAGKSQETQYF. The whole variable domain, filled in from reference TRBV15 and TRBJ2-5, reads DAMVIQNPRYQVTQFGKPVTLSCSQTLNHNVMYWYQQKSSQAPKLLFHYYDKDFNNEADTPDNFQSRRPNTSFCFLDIRSPGLGDTAMYLCATAGKSQETQYFGPGTRLLVL.

V gene TRBV10-3 combines with J gene TRBJ1-1, with TRBD1 matching over 7 bases. CDR3 length: 15 amino acids. Per germline, CDR1 ENHRY and CDR2 SYGVKD. V shed 1 base and J 1 base; nucleotides not matched to a gene: 3. The CDR3 coding sequence is TGTGCCATCAGTGAGTATGACAGGGAGAACACTGAAGCTTTCTTT. It codes for CAISEYDRENTEAFF.

This chain uses TRBV27 with TRBJ1-5, with 9 bases aligning to TRBD1. The CDR3 extends over 14 amino acids. J was trimmed by 5 bases and V by 3 bases; bases with no gene match: 2. The V gene's germline CDR1 is MNHEY and CDR2 SMNVEV (reference sequence). The CDR3 loop reads CASSLRTGDQPQHF. The CDR3 DNA follows: TGTGCCAGCAGTTTGAGGACAGGGGATCAGCCCCAGCATTTT.

The genes are TRBV5-1 and TRBJ1-1; 7 positions agree with TRBD1. Germline values: CDR1 SGHRS, CDR2 YFSETQ. V trimming: 6 bases; J trimming: 0 bases; junction bases outside the gene matches: 8. This CDR3 is built from 15 residues. This CDR3 reads CASTGTAHMNTEAFF. CDR3 coding DNA: TGCGCCAGCACCGGGACAGCCCACATGAACACTGAAGCTTTCTTT.

The chain uses TRBV29-1 and TRBJ2-5; weak D call: TRBD1 (6 bases). Trimming left V 6 bases short and J 1 base short, with 15 bases between. CDR3 length: 14 amino acids. The V gene's germline CDR1 is SQVTM and CDR2 ANQGSEA. The CDR3 region is CSVTDRSGQETQYF. CDR3 DNA sequence: TGCAGCGTCACCGACAGGTCGGGCCAAGAGACCCAGTACTTC.

The J gene is TRBJ1-1, the V gene TRBV30; D gene uncertain. This CDR3 has 11 residues. Germline CDR1 GTSNPN, CDR2 SVGIG (reference sequence). V was pared by 0 bases and J by 11 bases, with 10 bases between. This chain's CDR3 is CAWSVSEEAFF. CDR3 sequence (DNA): TGTGCCTGGAGTGTTTCTGAGGAGGCTTTCTTT.

The gene calls are TRBV2 and TRBJ1-2; possibly TRBD1 for D (5 bases). The V and J ends lost 6 bases and 7 bases respectively, with 15 bases between them. Germline assignment: CDR1 SNHLY and CDR2 FYNNEI. The CDR3 runs to 13 residues. This CDR3 is CASRAAGALGYTF. CDR3 DNA sequence: TGTGCCAGCAGGGCCGCCGGGGCGCTTGGCTACACCTTC. Using reference TRBV2 and TRBJ1-2 for the parts outside the CDR3, the full variable domain is EPEVTQTPSHQVTQMGQEVILRCVPISNHLYFYWYRQILGQKVEFLVSFYNNEISEKSEIFDDQFSVERPDGSNFTLKIRSTKLEDSAMYFCASRAAGALGYTFGSGTRLTVV.

This clone was found a few times. This chain uses TRBV27 with TRBJ2-7; 10 nucleotides agree with TRBD1. The CDR3 sequence is 15 residues long. After removal of 7 bases from V and 7 bases from J, the junction contained 13 bases not matched to a gene. Per the germline V gene, CDR1 is MNHEY and CDR2 is SMNVEV (reference sequence). The CDR3 loop reads CASTGDGTGVSEQYF. CDR3 bases: TGTGCCAGCACCGGAGATGGGACAGGGGTTAGTGAGCAGTACTTC.

The chain carries TRBV11-2 and TRBJ2-4; perhaps TRBD2 as D (5 bases). The CDR3 is 16 amino acids. Germline CDR1 is SGHAT and CDR2 is FQNNGV. Trimming cost V 1 base and J 5 bases, with 15 bases left between them. The CDR3 bases are TGTGCCAGCAGCTTAGTCAAGGGTCGGGGTGAAAACATTCAGTACTTC. Translating gives CASSLVKGRGENIQYF.

The chain links TRBV29-1 to TRBJ2-5; D unresolved. V lost 3 bases and J lost 4, with 9 bases in between. The length of the CDR3 is 12 residues. The germline V gene has CDR1 SQVTM and CDR2 ANQGSEA. DNA of the CDR3: TGCAGCGTTGAGGAGTCTTTAGAGACCCAGTACTTC. Protein product: CSVEESLETQYF.

For this clone: Being one base from a much bigger clone, this may be a read error. The rearrangement uses TRBV6-6 and TRBJ1-1; TRBD1 is a possible D gene (6 bases). The CDR3 loop spans 14 amino acids. From germline, CDR1 is MNHNY and CDR2 SVGAGI (reference sequence). Trimming cost V 7 bases and J 1 base, with 13 bases left between them. Here the CDR3 reads CASIQRGGNTEAFF. Here the CDR3 DNA reads TGTGCCAGCATACAAAGGGGGGGGAACACTGAAGCTTTCTTT.

This clone was observed a handful of times. The genes are TRBV5-6 and TRBJ2-2; D may be TRBD1 (6 bases). This CDR3 has 14 amino acids. Trimming cost V 3 bases and J 1 base, with 7 bases left between them. The germline V gene encodes CDR1 SGHDT and CDR2 YYEEEE. This CDR3 is CASSWTENTGELFF. CDR3 nucleotide sequence: TGTGCCAGCAGCTGGACAGAGAACACCGGGGAGCTGTTTTTT. Based on the CDR3 plus reference TRBV5-6 and TRBJ2-2, the full variable domain is DAGVTQSPTHLIKTRGQQVTLRCSPKSGHDTVSWYQQALGQGPQFIFQYYEEEERQRGNFPDRFSGHQFPNYSSELNVNALLLGDSALYLCASSWTENTGELFFGEGSRLTVL.